A single sample is the source of the 23 T cell receptor beta chains below, sequenced in a study of T cells in Graves' hyperthyroidism and ophthalmopathy (dated by TCRdb to the late 2010s). To prepare the library, multiplex PCR was applied. The instrument given in TCRdb is Illumina HiSeq 2000. TCR beta CDR3 regions were amplified from RNA transcripts. A first-round RT-PCR of the TCR CDR3 used the HTBI primer set with the Qiagen OneStep RT-PCR kit. TCRdb reworked the public reads: Q25 trimming with fastp, MiXCR clone assembly, productive beta chains retained. One record per CDR3 amino acid sequence lists the most common genes and DNA. The sample yields about 380,000 distinct CDR3 sequences; around 20% were counted once. The ten largest clones represent 40% of the sample. The sample consisted of blood. These receptors were obtained from a man younger than 35 with Graves' ophthalmopathy.

The chain uses TRBV6-1 and TRBJ2-3; 7 bases line up with TRBD1. The germline V gene has CDR1 MNHNS and CDR2 SASEGT. Unmatched junction bases numbered 18, after V lost 6 bases and J lost 6 bases. CDR3 size: 17 residues. CDR3 protein: CASSRRQGTVPVDTQYF. DNA for the CDR3: TGTGCCAGCAGCCGAAGACAGGGTACGGTCCCAGTGGATACGCAGTATTTT.

This chain joins TRBV6-1 and TRBJ1-4, with 7 bases identical to TRBD1. Germline-derived CDR1 and CDR2 are MNHNS and SASEGT. V dropped 5 bases and J dropped 7; count of bases not matched to a gene: 10. The CDR3 runs 15 residues. CDR3 sequence reads: CASSKLGGAGEKLFF. The CDR3, as DNA: TGTGCCAGCAGTAAATTAGGGGGCGCGGGTGAAAAACTGTTTTTT.

This clonotype was counted only a few times. The chain couples TRBV3-1 to TRBJ1-3; perhaps TRBD1 as D (6 bases). The V gene's germline CDR1 is LGHDT and CDR2 YNNKEL (reference sequence). There are 15 residues in the CDR3. Trimming shortened V by 4 bases and J by 4 bases, and 14 bases separated the two germline ends. The CDR3 coding sequence is TGTGCCAGCAGCCGCATCACAGGGTCAGGAAACACCATATATTTT. The encoded protein is CASSRITGSGNTIYF.

The sample holds many counts of this clonotype. V gene TRBV18 combines with J gene TRBJ2-3, with D possibly matching TRBD1 (5 bases). The V end was cut by 3 bases, the J end by 0 bases, with 10 bases between. Germline V gene sequence: CDR1 KGHSH, CDR2 LQKENI. This CDR3 region has 15 residues. The CDR3 spells CASSPYRPSTDTQYF. The CDR3 DNA follows: TGTGCCAGCTCACCTTACAGGCCTAGCACAGATACGCAGTATTTT.

The table lists this clonotype with many counts. The V and J genes are TRBV6-2 or TRBV6-3 and TRBJ1-2; D may be TRBD1 (5 bases). Deletions cut 4 bases from V and 3 bases from J, with 15 bases between. The CDR3 is 15 residues long. Germline CDR1 and CDR2: MNHEY and SVGEGT. CDR3 protein: CASSSGTEYYYGYTF. In nucleotides, the CDR3 is TGTGCCAGCAGTTCAGGGACGGAGTACTACTATGGCTACACCTTC.

The genes are TRBV14 and TRBJ1-1, with 9 bases lining up with TRBD1. Losses at the gene ends were 4 bases for V and 3 bases for J; bases not matched to a gene: 6. The germline CDR1 and CDR2 sequences are SGHDN and FVKESK. CDR3 size: 15 residues. As DNA, the CDR3 is TGTGCCAGCAGCCCCCTTGGGGACAGGGACACTGAAGCTTTCTTT. This encodes CASSPLGDRDTEAFF.

This chain joins TRBV9 and TRBJ2-1; 12 bases map to TRBD1. CDR3 length: 17 residues. V shed 1 base, J shed 10 bases, and the junction held 12 bases outside the gene matches. Germline V CDR1 and CDR2: SGDLS, YYNGEE. The CDR3 loop reads CASSVTGTGGALGEQFF. CDR3 nucleotides: TGTGCCAGCAGCGTAACCGGGACAGGGGGCGCATTAGGGGAGCAGTTCTTC.

The rearrangement joins TRBV6-1 to TRBJ2-3; 12 bases line up with TRBD2. Trimming took 6 bases from V and 2 from J; bases not matched to a gene: 6. This CDR3 spans 16 amino acids. The V gene's germline CDR1 is MNHNS and CDR2 SASEGT. The CDR3 coding sequence is TGTGCCAGCAGCCGTGGGACTAGCGGGTACACAGATACGCAGTATTTT. It translates to CASSRGTSGYTDTQYF.

This clonotype was detected a few times. V gene TRBV4-2 combines with J gene TRBJ1-1; no reliable D call. The V and J ends lost 0 bases and 5 bases respectively, with 13 bases between them. Germline V gene data show CDR1 as LGHNA and CDR2 as YNFKEQ. CDR3 size: 15 residues. The CDR3 DNA reads TGTGCCAGCAGCCAAGAATGGGGATCCGGAACTGAAGCTTTCTTT. It encodes CASSQEWGSGTEAFF.

This clonotype was detected only a few times. The chain employs TRBV18 and TRBJ1-1, with 8 bases identical to TRBD1. Trimming cost V 3 bases and J 1 base; bases outside gene matches: 10. Germline lookup yields CDR1 KGHSH and CDR2 LQKENI. This CDR3 region has 17 residues. This CDR3 is CASSPPQGARGNTEAFF. In DNA, the CDR3 is TGTGCCAGCTCACCCCCTCAGGGGGCAAGGGGGAACACTGAAGCTTTCTTT.

This clonotype has a handful of counts. The chain carries TRBV3-1 and TRBJ2-6; D possibly corresponds to TRBD2 (6 bases). The CDR3 is 16 amino acids. CDR1 is LGHDT, CDR2 YNNKEL, per germline (reference sequence). Trimming cost V 6 bases and J 1 base, with 13 bases left between them. CDR3 residues: CASSARGSSGANVLTF. Here the CDR3 DNA reads TGTGCCAGCAGTGCGCGGGGCTCGTCTGGGGCCAACGTCCTGACTTTC. Filled out from reference TRBV3-1 and TRBJ2-6, the complete variable domain reads DTAVSQTPKYLVTQMGNDKSIKCEQNLGHDTMYWYKQDSKKFLKIMFSYNNKELIINETVPNRFSPKSPDKAHLNLHINSLELGDSAVYFCASSARGSSGANVLTFGAGSRLTVL.

This clonotype has just a few counts. This chain's CDR3 is CSAVPSLGAEAFF. DNA of the CDR3: TGCAGTGCTGTTCCCTCGCTTGGGGCTGAAGCTTTCTTT. The chain couples TRBV20-1 to TRBJ1-1; D gene uncertain. CDR3 size: 13 residues. Germline loops: CDR1 DFQATT, CDR2 SNEGSKA (reference sequence). The germline V and J ends were trimmed by 5 bases and 6 bases, with 16 bases remaining between them.

The CDR3 spells CASSFGGQGTDTQYF. DNA for the CDR3: TGTGCCAGCAGCTTTGGGGGACAGGGGACAGATACGCAGTATTTT. V usage is TRBV7-2 and J usage is TRBJ2-3; 10 bases match TRBD1. V gave up 3 bases and J gave up 3 bases; unmatched junction bases: 3. This CDR3 is built from 15 residues. Germline V gene data show CDR1 as SGHTA and CDR2 as FQGNSA.

This clonotype was seen repeatedly, ten times or more. The rearrangement links TRBV7-3 to TRBJ2-5; D is possibly TRBD2 (7 bases). Trimming removed 5 bases from V and 5 bases from J, with 12 bases in between. Per germline, CDR1 SGHTA and CDR2 FQGTGA. The CDR3 is 13 amino acids. The chain's CDR3 is CASSPGEGETQYF. The CDR3 DNA sequence: TGTGCCAGCAGCCCAGGGGAGGGGGAGACCCAGTACTTC.

The chain recombines TRBV25-1 with TRBJ1-4; no clear D gene. The CDR3 is 12 amino acids. Germline values: CDR1 MGHDK, CDR2 SYGVNS. V lost 1 base and J lost 13, with 10 bases in between. The CDR3: CASSEWAGGLFF. DNA for the CDR3: TGTGCCAGCAGTGAATGGGCAGGTGGACTGTTTTTT. Supplemented by reference TRBV25-1 and TRBJ1-4, the full variable domain reads EADIYQTPRYLVIGTGKKITLECSQTMGHDKMYWYQQDPGMELHLIHYSYGVNSTEKGDLSSESTVSRIRTEHFPLTLESARPSHTSQYLCASSEWAGGLFFGSGTQLSVL.

Many counts were recorded for this clonotype. V usage is TRBV7-2 and J usage is TRBJ2-1, with TRBD2 identical over 12 bases. V lost 4 bases to trimming and J lost 8 bases; unmatched junction nucleotides: 9. This CDR3 comprises 16 residues. Per germline, CDR1 SGHTA and CDR2 FQGNSA. This CDR3 reads CASSSMGLAGRDEQFF. The CDR3 DNA reads as TGTGCCAGCAGCTCCATGGGACTAGCGGGTCGGGATGAGCAGTTCTTC.

In this sample, this clonotype turned up many times. The chain uses TRBV27 and TRBJ1-2, with D perhaps TRBD1 (5 bases). V was shortened by 6 bases and J by 5 bases, with 13 bases between the two germline ends. The CDR3 extends over 13 amino acids. Germline V gene lookup returns CDR1 MNHEY and CDR2 SMNVEV (reference sequence). In nucleotides, the CDR3 is TGTGCCAGCAGCGGAGGGACTCTATATGGCTACACCTTC. This codes for CASSGGTLYGYTF.

In this sample, this clonotype turned up many times. This sequence joins TRBV12-3 or TRBV12-4 and TRBJ1-2; D may be TRBD1 (5 bases). This CDR3 region has 17 residues. V lost 0 bases, J lost 0 bases, and 14 bases lay in between. CDR3: CASSLAAGLKANYGYTF. The CDR3, as DNA: TGTGCCAGCAGTTTAGCCGCGGGGCTGAAGGCTAACTATGGCTACACCTTC.

This chain joins TRBV3-1 and TRBJ1-2, with TRBD1 as a possible D gene (6 bases). The CDR3 is 14 amino acids. V lost 5 bases, J lost 6 bases, and 16 bases lay in between. CDR1 is LGHDT and CDR2 is YNNKEL in the germline V gene (reference sequence). CDR3 sequence reads: CASSFLAGEDGYTF. The CDR3 bases are TGTGCCAGCAGCTTTCTTGCAGGGGAGGATGGCTACACCTTC. Drawing the rest from reference TRBV3-1 and TRBJ1-2, the complete variable domain is DTAVSQTPKYLVTQMGNDKSIKCEQNLGHDTMYWYKQDSKKFLKIMFSYNNKELIINETVPNRFSPKSPDKAHLNLHINSLELGDSAVYFCASSFLAGEDGYTFGSGTRLTVV.

Concerning this clonotype itself: One junction end does not reproduce the germline sequence, and a read error may be involved. The gene calls are TRBV19 and TRBJ2-3; D not certain. The CDR3 covers 14 residues. CDR1 LNHDA and CDR2 SQIVND come from the germline V gene (reference sequence). The CDR3 loop reads CAGSIQSSFDTQYF. CDR3 coding DNA: TGTGCCGGTAGTATACAGTCCTCGTTCGATACGCAGTATTTT.

The rearrangement joins TRBV20-1 to TRBJ2-5, with 7 bases identical to TRBD1. The V segment lost 6 bases and the J segment 4 bases; nucleotides outside the gene matches: 14. The CDR3 has 15 residues. The germline V gene encodes CDR1 DFQATT and CDR2 SNEGSKA (reference sequence). CDR3 sequence: CSAYATTGKGETQYF. The CDR3 DNA follows: TGCAGTGCCTATGCTACGACAGGGAAAGGAGAGACCCAGTACTTC.

This clonotype was detected many times. V and J are TRBV5-6 and TRBJ1-1; no firm D call. The CDR3 has 14 amino acids. Germline CDR1 reads SGHDT; CDR2 reads YYEEEE. Trimming took 1 base from V and 0 from J, leaving 7 bases between them. The CDR3 is CASSLRLVNTEAFF. CDR3 nucleotides: TGTGCCAGCAGCTTGAGGTTGGTGAACACTGAAGCTTTCTTT.

CDR3: CASSDSRGKDTQYF. The CDR3 region has the DNA TGTGCCAGCAGTGACTCGCGGGGGAAAGATACGCAGTATTTT. This sequence joins TRBV6-4 and TRBJ2-3; 7 positions agree with TRBD2. Germline CDR1 and CDR2: MRHNA and SNTAGT. J gave up 5 bases and V 0 bases, and 2 bases lay outside the gene matches. The CDR3 is made up of 14 amino acids.